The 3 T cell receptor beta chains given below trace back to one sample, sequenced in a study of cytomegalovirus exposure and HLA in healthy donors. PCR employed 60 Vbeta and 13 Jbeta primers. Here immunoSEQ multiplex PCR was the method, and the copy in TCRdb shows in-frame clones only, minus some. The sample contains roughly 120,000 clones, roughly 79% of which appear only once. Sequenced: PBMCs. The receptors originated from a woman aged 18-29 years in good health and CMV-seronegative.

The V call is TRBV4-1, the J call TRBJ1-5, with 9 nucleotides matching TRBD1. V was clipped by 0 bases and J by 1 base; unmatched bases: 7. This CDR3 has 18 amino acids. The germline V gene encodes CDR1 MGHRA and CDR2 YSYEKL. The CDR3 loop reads CASSQETGGVWSNQPQHF. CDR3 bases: TGCGCCAGCAGCCAAGAGACAGGGGGGGTATGGAGCAATCAGCCCCAGCATTTT.

The CDR3 region is CASSLPWGGKSGDTQYF. In nucleotides, the CDR3 is TGTGCCAGCAGTTTACCCTGGGGGGGGAAGAGTGGAGATACGCAGTATTTT. The rearrangement uses TRBV28 and TRBJ2-3; TRBD2 matches at 7 bases. J gave up 5 bases and V 2 bases, and 13 bases lay outside the gene matches. This CDR3 contains 17 residues. Per germline, CDR1 MDHEN and CDR2 SYDVKM.

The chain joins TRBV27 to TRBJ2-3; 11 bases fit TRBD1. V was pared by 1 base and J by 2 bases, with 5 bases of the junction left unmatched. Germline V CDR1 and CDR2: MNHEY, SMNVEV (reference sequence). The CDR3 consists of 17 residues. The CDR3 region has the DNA TGTGCCAGCAGTTTATTAGGGACAGGGGGTTACACAGATACGCAGTATTTT. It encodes CASSLLGTGGYTDTQYF.